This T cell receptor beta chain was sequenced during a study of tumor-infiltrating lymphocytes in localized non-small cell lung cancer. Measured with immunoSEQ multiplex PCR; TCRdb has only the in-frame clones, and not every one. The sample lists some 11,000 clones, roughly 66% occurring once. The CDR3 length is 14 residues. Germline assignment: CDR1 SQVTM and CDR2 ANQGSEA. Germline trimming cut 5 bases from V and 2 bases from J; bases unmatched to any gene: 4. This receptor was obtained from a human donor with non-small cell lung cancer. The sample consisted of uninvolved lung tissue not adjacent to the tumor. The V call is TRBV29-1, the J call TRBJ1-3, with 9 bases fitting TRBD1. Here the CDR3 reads CSVTQGAAGNTIYF. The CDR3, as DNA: TGCAGCGTTACACAGGGGGCGGCTGGAAACACCATATATTTT. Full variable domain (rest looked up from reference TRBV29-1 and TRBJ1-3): SAVISQKPSRDICQRGTSLTIQCQVDSQVTMMFWYRQQPGQSLTLIATANQGSEATYESGFVIDKFPISRPNLTFSTLTVSNMSPEDSSIYLCSVTQGAAGNTIYFGEGSWLTVV.